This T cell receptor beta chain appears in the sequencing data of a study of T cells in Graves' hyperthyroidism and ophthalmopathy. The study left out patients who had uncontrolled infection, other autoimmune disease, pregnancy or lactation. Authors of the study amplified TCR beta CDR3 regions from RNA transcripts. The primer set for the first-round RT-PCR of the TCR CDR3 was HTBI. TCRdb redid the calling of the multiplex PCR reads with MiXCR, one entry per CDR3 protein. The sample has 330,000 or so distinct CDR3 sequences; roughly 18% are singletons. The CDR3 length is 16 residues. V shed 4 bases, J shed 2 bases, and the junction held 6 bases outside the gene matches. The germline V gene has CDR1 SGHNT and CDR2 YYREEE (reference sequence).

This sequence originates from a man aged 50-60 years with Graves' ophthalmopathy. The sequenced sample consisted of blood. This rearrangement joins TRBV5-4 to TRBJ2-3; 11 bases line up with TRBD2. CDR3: CASSALSGRATDTQYF. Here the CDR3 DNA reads TGTGCCAGCAGCGCGCTTAGCGGGAGGGCCACAGATACGCAGTATTTT.